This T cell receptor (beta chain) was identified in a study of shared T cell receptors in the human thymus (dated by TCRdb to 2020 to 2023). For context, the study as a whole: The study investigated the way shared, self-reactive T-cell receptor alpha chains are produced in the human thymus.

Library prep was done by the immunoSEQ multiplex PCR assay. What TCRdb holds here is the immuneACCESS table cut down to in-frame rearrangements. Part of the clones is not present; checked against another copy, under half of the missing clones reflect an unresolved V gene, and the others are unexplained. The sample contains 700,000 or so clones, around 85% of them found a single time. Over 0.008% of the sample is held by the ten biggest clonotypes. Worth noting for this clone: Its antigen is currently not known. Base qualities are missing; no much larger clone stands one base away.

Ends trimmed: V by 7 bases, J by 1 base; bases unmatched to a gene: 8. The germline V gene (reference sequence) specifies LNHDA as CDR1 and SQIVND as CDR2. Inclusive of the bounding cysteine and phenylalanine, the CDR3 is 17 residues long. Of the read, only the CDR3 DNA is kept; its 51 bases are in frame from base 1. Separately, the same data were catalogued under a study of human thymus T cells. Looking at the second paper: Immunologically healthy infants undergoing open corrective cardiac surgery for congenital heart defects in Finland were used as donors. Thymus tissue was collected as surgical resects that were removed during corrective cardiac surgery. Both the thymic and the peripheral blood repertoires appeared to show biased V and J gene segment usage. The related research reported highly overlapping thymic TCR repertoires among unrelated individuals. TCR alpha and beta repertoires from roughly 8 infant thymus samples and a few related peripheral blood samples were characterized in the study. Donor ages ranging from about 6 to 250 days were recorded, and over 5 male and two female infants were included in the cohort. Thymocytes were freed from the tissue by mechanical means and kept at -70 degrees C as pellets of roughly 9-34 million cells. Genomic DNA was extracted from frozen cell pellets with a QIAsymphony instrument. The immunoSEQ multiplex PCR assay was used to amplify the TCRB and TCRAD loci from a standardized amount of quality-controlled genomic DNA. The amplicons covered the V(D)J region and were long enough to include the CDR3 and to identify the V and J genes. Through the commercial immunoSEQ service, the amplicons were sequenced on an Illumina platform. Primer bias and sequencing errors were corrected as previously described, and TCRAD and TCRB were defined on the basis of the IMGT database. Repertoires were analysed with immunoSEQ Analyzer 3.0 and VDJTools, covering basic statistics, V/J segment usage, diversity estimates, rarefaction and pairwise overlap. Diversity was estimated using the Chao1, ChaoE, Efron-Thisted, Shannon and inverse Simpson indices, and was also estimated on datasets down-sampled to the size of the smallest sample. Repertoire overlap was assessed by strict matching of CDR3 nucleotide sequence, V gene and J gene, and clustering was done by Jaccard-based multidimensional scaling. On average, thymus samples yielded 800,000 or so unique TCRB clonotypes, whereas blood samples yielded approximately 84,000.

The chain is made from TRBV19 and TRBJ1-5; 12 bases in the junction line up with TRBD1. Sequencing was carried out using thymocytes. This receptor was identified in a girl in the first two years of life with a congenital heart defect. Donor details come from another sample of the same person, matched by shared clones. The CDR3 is CASMPGQGAGSNQPQHF. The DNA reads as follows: TGTGCCAGTATGCCGGGACAGGGGGCGGGGAGCAATCAGCCCCAGCATTTT.